The following is a T cell receptor (beta chain) sequence with its context. Its cognate antigen is unknown. This entry belongs to a study of radiotherapy plus CTLA-4 blockade in lung cancer. Notes on the study in general: Radiotherapy was combined with ipilimumab, and tumor-derived TCR clones then expanded in blood.

Assay used: immunoSEQ multiplex PCR; TCRdb lists only in-frame clones, some missing. The table lists 70,000 to 90,000 clones, about 87% of them singletons. CDR3 size: 13 residues. V lost 4 bases and J 2 bases, leaving 9 bases between the germline ends. Germline V CDR1 and CDR2: SGHTA, FQGNSA. The sequence derives from a human donor with non-small cell lung cancer who had stable disease on radiotherapy plus ipilimumab. The V call is TRBV7-2, the J call TRBJ2-7; no clear D gene. The sample in question was peripheral blood, obtained from a patient treated with radiotherapy plus ipilimumab. The CDR3 region has the DNA TGTGCCAGCAGCTCCCGGCGGACCTACGAGCAGTACTTC. Protein product: CASSSRRTYEQYF.